This T cell receptor beta chain appears in the sequencing data of a study of OX40 agonist ivuxolimab in advanced cancers. The wider study: Every 2 weeks, patients received ivuxolimab intravenously, dosed at 0.01 to 10 mg/kg. Three patients got partial responses; one had hepatocellular carcinoma and two had cutaneous melanoma.

The study's findings and limits: Compared with others, partial responders at 0.1-3.0 mg/kg displayed clonal expansion among the lowest.

Blood sampling took place at baseline, cycle 4 day 1, and cycle 7 day 1. The protocol was immunoSEQ multiplex PCR, while the TCRdb copy is restricted to in-frame clones and leaves out a portion. The repertoire holds roughly 80,000 clones, around 85% seen once, with 1.5% to 2% in the top ten. With respect to this clone: Its antigen remains unidentified.

V lost 1 base and J 0 bases, leaving 9 bases between the germline ends. The CDR3 totals 15 residues. Germline V lookup: CDR1 MGHRA, CDR2 YSYEKL. The material was CD4+ or CD8+ T cells sorted from blood, obtained in a trial of the OX40 agonist ivuxolimab. The sequence was obtained from an adult with an advanced solid tumor such as melanoma, head and neck, liver or kidney cancer. This sequence joins TRBV4-1 and TRBJ1-1, with unresolved D. The CDR3 coding sequence is TGCGCCAGCAGCCAAGTTGGGGTCTTGAACACTGAAGCTTTCTTT. Translating gives CASSQVGVLNTEAFF.